This TCR beta chain was documented in a study of siplizumab effects on memory and regulatory T cells. Profiled with immunoSEQ multiplex PCR; TCRdb holds only in-frame clones, not every one. The sample includes fewer than 7,500 clones, around 34% of them seen just once. Points on this clone: Its antigen is unidentified.

Per germline, CDR1 SGHAT and CDR2 FQDESV (reference sequence). The junction had 3 bases not matched to a gene; V was cut back by 4 bases and J by 0 bases. This CDR3 comprises 14 residues. Mixed lymphocyte reaction cells were cocultured at 37°C for more than 5 days. This receptor was identified in a human donor in good health; the cells came from an allogeneic mixed lymphocyte reaction. The sample was CFSE-low (dividing) CD8+ T cells sorted from an allogeneic mixed lymphocyte reaction. This sequence joins TRBV11-1 and TRBJ2-7; TRBD1 matches 7 bases. Here the CDR3 reads CASSSGTDSYEQYF. The CDR3 DNA follows: TGTGCCAGCAGCTCCGGGACAGACTCCTACGAGCAGTACTTC.